One sample yielded the 26 T cell receptor beta chains listed below, sequenced in a study. One entry per CDR3 protein results from TCRdb running MiXCR on the RT-PCR reads. The sample includes almost 700,000 distinct CDR3 sequences, approximately 15% seen only once; the top ten take about 3.6%. Sample: memory CD4+ T cells from blood. These receptors were collected from a female donor in good health, serving as a healthy control.

This clonotype came up a few times. The V call is TRBV7-6, the J call TRBJ2-3; TRBD2 might be the D (6 bases). The length of the CDR3 is 14 residues. Germline V gene lookup returns CDR1 SGHVS and CDR2 FNYEAQ. Trimming shortened V by 8 bases and J by 4 bases, and 16 bases separated the two germline ends. CDR3 protein: CASQRAGFPDTQYF. DNA for the CDR3: TGTGCCAGCCAGCGGGCGGGGTTCCCAGATACGCAGTATTTT. The entire variable domain, with the rest obtained from reference TRBV7-6 and TRBJ2-3, is as follows: GAGVSQSPRYKVTKRGQDVALRCDPISGHVSLYWYRQALGQGPEFLTYFNYEAQQDKSGLPNDRFSAERPEGSISTLTIQRTEQRDSAMYRCASQRAGFPDTQYFGPGTRLTVL.

The V gene is TRBV15, the J gene TRBJ2-3; D is ambiguous. Germline CDR1 and CDR2: LNHNV and YYDKDF (reference sequence). Trimming cost V 0 bases and J 7 bases, with 5 bases left between them. The CDR3 runs to 12 residues. The chain's CDR3 is CATSRDLYTQYF. The CDR3 DNA is TGTGCCACCAGCAGAGATCTTTATACGCAGTATTTT.

Notes on this clonotype: This could be a read error, since a much larger clone is one nucleotide away. The J gene is TRBJ1-5, the V gene TRBV12-3 or TRBV12-4, with D unresolved. The CDR3 has 14 residues. The CDR3 protein is CASSFSGSNQPQDF. CDR3 DNA sequence: TGTGCCAGCAGTTTTTCGGGGAGCAATCAGCCCCAGGATTTT.

V is TRBV3-1 and J is TRBJ1-4; D is ambiguous. The germline V and J ends were trimmed by 1 base and 8 bases, with 14 bases remaining between them. This CDR3 spans 15 amino acids. Germline CDR1 is LGHDT and CDR2 is YNNKEL (reference sequence). The CDR3 bases are TGTGCCAGCAGCCAAGTCGGGCCCCGGGCCGAAAAACTGTTTTTT. This encodes CASSQVGPRAEKLFF. Complete variable domain (other parts from reference TRBV3-1 and TRBJ1-4): DTAVSQTPKYLVTQMGNDKSIKCEQNLGHDTMYWYKQDSKKFLKIMFSYNNKELIINETVPNRFSPKSPDKAHLNLHINSLELGDSAVYFCASSQVGPRAEKLFFGSGTQLSVL.

This clonotype was seen only a few times. The rearrangement links TRBV20-1 to TRBJ1-1; 7 nucleotides align to TRBD1. CDR1 and CDR2 from the germline V gene are DFQATT and SNEGSKA (reference sequence). V lost 6 bases and J lost 0; bases outside the gene matches: 10. The CDR3 length is 15 residues. In DNA form, the CDR3 reads TGCAGTGCCAGACCAGGGACAGCAATGAACACTGAAGCTTTCTTT. Its translation is CSARPGTAMNTEAFF.

This clonotype was picked up a small number of times. The J gene is TRBJ2-3, the V gene TRBV5-5; unclear D gene. Trimming cost V 0 bases and J 2 bases, with 7 bases left between them. Germline V gives CDR1 SGHKS, CDR2 YYEKEE (reference sequence). The CDR3 spans 14 residues. The CDR3 protein is CASSLATHTDTQYF. The CDR3 bases are TGTGCCAGCAGCTTGGCCACCCACACAGATACGCAGTATTTT.

The chain joins TRBV27 to TRBJ1-2; TRBD1 aligns across 7 bases. This CDR3 spans 15 amino acids. Trimming took 5 bases from V and 4 from J; bases not matched to a gene: 10. Germline CDR1 and CDR2: MNHEY and SMNVEV (reference sequence). CDR3 DNA: TGTGCCAGCAGTCTCCGAGGGGGCGCATCCTATGGCTACACCTTC. Protein product: CASSLRGGASYGYTF.

This clonotype has more than one count but fewer than ten. The chain carries TRBV20-1 and TRBJ2-1; D is perhaps TRBD1 or TRBD2 (6 bases each). In germline, CDR1 is DFQATT, CDR2 SNEGSKA (reference sequence). The CDR3 is 13 amino acids. The V gene lost 5 bases and the J gene lost 7 bases, with 15 bases spanning the gap. The CDR3 DNA sequence: TGCAGTGCTCGGGGGCCCACTGGGAATGAGCAGTTCTTC. This encodes CSARGPTGNEQFF.

The chain is built from TRBV7-9 and TRBJ2-1; TRBD2 matches at 13 bases. V shed 5 bases and J 6 bases; nucleotides not matched to a gene: 4. Looked up from germline, CDR1 is SEHNR and CDR2 is FQNEAQ (reference sequence). The CDR3 loop spans 15 amino acids. The CDR3 coding sequence is TGTGCCAGCAGCGCCGGGACTAGCGGGGTCAATGAGCAGTTCTTC. Translated, it gives CASSAGTSGVNEQFF.

This chain joins TRBV27 and TRBJ1-5; TRBD1 might be the D (6 bases). The germline V and J ends were trimmed by 0 bases and 8 bases, with 11 bases remaining between them. The CDR3 runs to 14 residues. The germline gives CDR1 MNHEY, CDR2 SMNVEV (reference sequence). The CDR3 DNA follows: TGTGCCAGCAGTTTATCCGGACAGTTCGAGCCCCAGCATTTT. It yields the protein CASSLSGQFEPQHF.

This clonotype has ten or more counts. Relative to the germline gene, one junction end is altered; a read error may explain this. The chain couples TRBV7-2 to TRBJ2-2; D remains ambiguous. This CDR3 comprises 14 residues. Germline assignment: CDR1 SGHTA and CDR2 FQGNSA. The CDR3 region is CASSSGLGAGELFF. The CDR3 nucleotides read TGCGCCAGCAGCTCTGGTTTGGGCGCCGGGGAGCTGTTTTTT.

Details on this clonotype: Possible read error: a much larger clone is one base away. The V call is TRBV20-1, the J call TRBJ2-3; a possible D gene is TRBD2 (6 bases). Trimming took off 8 bases at V and 0 bases at J, with 15 bases between the two ends. CDR1 and CDR2 from the germline V gene are DFQATT and SNEGSKA (reference sequence). The CDR3 is 14 amino acids. CDR3 nucleotides: TGCAGTACCCCCGCGAGCGGGAGCACAGATACGCAGTATTTT. Protein: CSTPASGSTDTQYF.

This clonotype was counted at least ten times. The chain couples TRBV6-6 to TRBJ2-2; D gene unclear. Germline CDR1 reads MNHNY; CDR2 reads SVGAGI (reference sequence). Trimming pared 6 bases from V and 11 bases from J, leaving 13 bases between. This CDR3 has 12 amino acids. The CDR3, as DNA: TGTGCCAGCAGCCCCCTAGGGCCCGAGCTGTTTTTT. It specifies CASSPLGPELFF.

To note about this clonotype: A read error may account for a junction end that differs from germline. This rearrangement joins TRBV9 to TRBJ2-1; 9 bases map to TRBD2. The germline gives CDR1 SGDLS, CDR2 YYNGEE. The CDR3 contains 18 residues. This chain's CDR3 is CASSVDGSASGDYNDQFF. CDR3 DNA sequence: TGTGCCAGCAGCGTAGACGGGAGTGCTAGCGGGGACTACAATGATCAGTTCTTC. Full variable domain (missing parts from reference TRBV9 and TRBJ2-1): DSGVTQTPKHLITATGQRVTLRCSPRSGDLSVYWYQQSLDQGLQFLIQYYNGEERAKGNILERFSAQQFPDLHSELNLSSLELGDSALYFCASSVDGSASGDYNDQFFGPGTRLTVL.

J is TRBJ2-1 and V is TRBV4-1; 9 bases align to TRBD1. Germline V gives CDR1 MGHRA, CDR2 YSYEKL. V lost 2 bases to trimming and J lost 7 bases; unmatched junction nucleotides: 12. This CDR3 has 17 residues. The CDR3 reads CASSQYIPGQGGNEQFF. DNA for the CDR3: TGCGCCAGCAGCCAATACATCCCGGGACAGGGTGGAAATGAGCAGTTCTTC.

The table lists this clonotype with many counts. The rearrangement links TRBV5-6 to TRBJ2-4, with 11 bases fitting TRBD2. Trimming removed 4 bases from V and 10 bases from J; junction bases left unmatched: 13. Germline-derived CDR1 and CDR2 are SGHDT and YYEEEE. CDR3 length: 16 amino acids. CDR3 sequence (DNA): TGTGCCAGCAGCCAGCGACTAGCGGGAATTAATACTATTCAGTACTTC. Its translation is CASSQRLAGINTIQYF. Filled out from reference TRBV5-6 and TRBJ2-4, the complete variable domain reads DAGVTQSPTHLIKTRGQQVTLRCSPKSGHDTVSWYQQALGQGPQFIFQYYEEEERQRGNFPDRFSGHQFPNYSSELNVNALLLGDSALYLCASSQRLAGINTIQYFGAGTRLSVL.

This clonotype was observed at least ten times. This rearrangement joins TRBV7-2 to TRBJ2-5, with unresolved D. In germline, CDR1 is SGHTA, CDR2 FQGNSA. The germline V and J ends were trimmed by 2 bases and 5 bases, with 6 bases remaining between them. This CDR3 is built from 12 residues. The CDR3 DNA follows: TGTGCCAGCAGCTTAACCTTGGAGACCCAGTACTTC. It specifies CASSLTLETQYF.

The genes are TRBV7-2 and TRBJ2-1; D unclear. There are 11 residues in the CDR3. CDR1 is SGHTA, CDR2 FQGNSA, per germline. Trimming left V 7 bases short and J 8 bases short, with 9 bases between. CDR3 in DNA: TGTGCCAGCACCCGTTATCATGAGCAGTTCTTC. This sequence encodes CASTRYHEQFF.

This clonotype showed up just a few times. The chain recombines TRBV27 with TRBJ2-5; 7 bases are shared with TRBD1. Germline CDR1 and CDR2: MNHEY and SMNVEV (reference sequence). The CDR3 contains 15 residues. V was pared by 2 bases and J by 2 bases, with 5 bases of the junction left unmatched. Here the CDR3 DNA reads TGTGCCAGCAGTTTAGAGGGGGCCGTTCAAGAGACCCAGTACTTC. Protein sequence: CASSLEGAVQETQYF.

This chain links TRBV20-1 with TRBJ1-2; D remains unclear. Germline V gene sequence: CDR1 DFQATT, CDR2 SNEGSKA (reference sequence). This CDR3 region has 13 residues. V shed 6 bases and J shed 8 bases, with 19 bases lying between them. For the CDR3, the DNA is TGCAGTGCCAACAACCGAGGGCTCCTCGGCTACACCTTC. This sequence encodes CSANNRGLLGYTF.

This CDR3 is CASSSGVDGNTIYF. The CDR3 coding sequence is TGCGCCAGCAGCTCAGGAGTCGATGGAAACACCATATATTTT. The chain links TRBV5-1 to TRBJ1-3, with unresolved D. V was pared by 3 bases and J by 3 bases, with 10 bases between. The CDR3 spans 14 residues. Germline lookup yields CDR1 SGHRS and CDR2 YFSETQ.

This clonotype was seen many times. The chain recombines TRBV20-1 with TRBJ2-7; 16 bases line up with TRBD2. The CDR3 has 16 amino acids. Germline loops: CDR1 DFQATT, CDR2 SNEGSKA (reference sequence). Trimming cost V 2 bases and J 4 bases; bases outside gene matches: 5. CDR3: CSARSGTSGGGYEQYF. The CDR3 DNA reads as TGCAGTGCTAGAAGTGGGACTAGCGGGGGGGGATACGAGCAGTACTTC.

The CDR3 loop reads CASSLVNPPYNEQFF. CDR3 coding DNA: TGTGCCAGCAGCTTAGTTAATCCTCCCTACAATGAGCAGTTCTTC. This chain uses TRBV11-2 with TRBJ2-1, with D hard to call. Looked up from germline, CDR1 is SGHAT and CDR2 is FQNNGV. Trimming stripped 1 base from V and 2 bases from J, with 9 bases between. This CDR3 has 15 amino acids.

The chain carries TRBV5-1 and TRBJ2-7, with TRBD1 identical over 9 bases. The CDR3 length is 16 residues. The germline V gene encodes CDR1 SGHRS and CDR2 YFSETQ. Germline trimming cut 2 bases from V and 4 bases from J; bases unmatched to any gene: 10. Here the CDR3 DNA reads TGCGCCAGCAGCTTCGGACAGGGGATGTTCGGGTACGAGCAGTACTTC. It is translated as CASSFGQGMFGYEQYF.

This clonotype was counted only a few times. The chain employs TRBV5-1 and TRBJ2-1, with a weak D call TRBD2 (6 bases). From germline, CDR1 is SGHRS and CDR2 YFSETQ. The CDR3 extends over 15 amino acids. V lost 0 bases to trimming and J lost 4 bases, with 11 bases between them. CDR3 sequence: CASSLGAGTYNEQFF. CDR3 nucleotide sequence: TGCGCCAGCAGCTTGGGCGCGGGAACTTACAATGAGCAGTTCTTC. The variable domain in full, completed from reference TRBV5-1 and TRBJ2-1, reads KAGVTQTPRYLIKTRGQQVTLSCSPISGHRSVSWYQQTPGQGLQFLFEYFSETQRNKGNFPGRFSGRQFSNSRSEMNVSTLELGDSALYLCASSLGAGTYNEQFFGPGTRLTVL.

This clonotype was recorded a few times. V and J are TRBV7-9 and TRBJ1-1; D is uncertain. Germline loops: CDR1 SEHNR, CDR2 FQNEAQ (reference sequence). V was trimmed by 4 bases and J by 7 bases, leaving 10 bases between them. This CDR3 has 12 residues. This CDR3 reads CASSSTPNEAFF. The CDR3 DNA follows: TGTGCCAGCAGCTCCACTCCCAATGAAGCTTTCTTT.